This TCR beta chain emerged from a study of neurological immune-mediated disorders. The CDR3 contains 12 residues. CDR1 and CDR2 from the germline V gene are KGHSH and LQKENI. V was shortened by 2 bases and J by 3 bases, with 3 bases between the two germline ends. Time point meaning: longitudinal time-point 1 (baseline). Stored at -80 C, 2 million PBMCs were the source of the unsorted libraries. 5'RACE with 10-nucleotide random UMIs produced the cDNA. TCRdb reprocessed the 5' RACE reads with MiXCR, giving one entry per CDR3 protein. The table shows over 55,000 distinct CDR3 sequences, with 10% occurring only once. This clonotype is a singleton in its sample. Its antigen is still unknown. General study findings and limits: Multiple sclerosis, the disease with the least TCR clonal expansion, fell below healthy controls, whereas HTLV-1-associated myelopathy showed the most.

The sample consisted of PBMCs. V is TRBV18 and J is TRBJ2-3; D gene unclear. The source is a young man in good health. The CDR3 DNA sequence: TGTGCCAGCTCACCAGCGACAGATACGCAGTATTTT. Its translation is CASSPATDTQYF.